The clone carrying this TCR beta chain turned up a few times. In the authors' workflow: Amplified reference gene primers provided the basis for estimating nucleated cell counts. Produced via immunoSEQ multiplex PCR; TCRdb's table is partial and in-frame only. For V, J and clone size, that table is used; D and trimming come from the DNA. This table has 20,000 to 25,000 clones, just over 85% appearing once. This specimen comes from a study of blood T cell repertoires in COVID-19. Turning to the study itself: Italy, Spain and the United States were the sources of the convalescent and acute COVID-19 samples. T cells, B-cell-depleted T cells, or PBMCs provided the cDNA or gDNA that served as material.

The sequencing sample was made of peripheral blood. This TCR was sampled from a man aged 50 to 60 with active COVID-19.

The CDR3 sequence is CASSPGVLTGAASYEQYF. CDR3 sequence (DNA): TGTGCCAGCTCACCAGGGGTTCTTACAGGGGCCGCATCCTACGAGCAGTACTTC. V and J are TRBV18 and TRBJ2-7; TRBD1 matches at 7 bases. The junction had 14 bases not matched to a gene; V was cut back by 2 bases and J by 1 base. The CDR3 runs to 18 residues. CDR1 and CDR2 from the germline V gene are KGHSH and LQKENI.